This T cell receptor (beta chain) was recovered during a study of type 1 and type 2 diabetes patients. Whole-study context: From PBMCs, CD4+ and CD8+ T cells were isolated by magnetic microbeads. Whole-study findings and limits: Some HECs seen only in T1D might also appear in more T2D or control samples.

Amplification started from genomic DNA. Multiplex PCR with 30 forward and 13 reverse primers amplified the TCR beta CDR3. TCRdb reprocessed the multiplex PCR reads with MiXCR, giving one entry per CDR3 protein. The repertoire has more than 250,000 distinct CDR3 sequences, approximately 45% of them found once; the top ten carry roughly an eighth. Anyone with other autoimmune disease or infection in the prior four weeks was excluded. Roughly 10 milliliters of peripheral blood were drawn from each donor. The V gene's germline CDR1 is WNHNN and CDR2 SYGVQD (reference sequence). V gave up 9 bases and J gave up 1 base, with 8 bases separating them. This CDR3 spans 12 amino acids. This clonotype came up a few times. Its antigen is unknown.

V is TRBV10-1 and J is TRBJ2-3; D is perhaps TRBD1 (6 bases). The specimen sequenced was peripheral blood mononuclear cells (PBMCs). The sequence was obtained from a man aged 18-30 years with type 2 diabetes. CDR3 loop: CASQGRTDTQYF. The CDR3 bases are TGCGCCAGTCAGGGGCGCACAGATACGCAGTATTTT.